This passage covers 6 T cell receptor beta chains from one sample sequenced in a study of shared clonotypes between healthy human individuals. TCRdb's copy holds only in-frame clones and misses some; the assay was immunoSEQ multiplex PCR. The sample lists some 1.4 million clones, 95% to 97% occurring once. Sequences were obtained from naive CD4+ T cells sorted from blood. Subset defined: CD45RA+ positively selected. The receptor source for this set is a man aged 25 to 40 in good health.

This chain links TRBV10-3 with TRBJ2-7, with D perhaps given as TRBD1 or TRBD2 (5 bases each). The germline V gene has CDR1 ENHRY and CDR2 SYGVKD. V shed 6 bases and J shed 1 base, with 22 bases lying between them. The CDR3 consists of 17 residues. CDR3 residues: CAIRGLGDRSRSYEQYF. The CDR3 DNA sequence: TGTGCCATCAGAGGGCTGGGGGACCGCTCCCGGTCCTACGAGCAGTACTTC.

This clone has more than one count but fewer than ten. V is TRBV6-1 and J is TRBJ1-3; D gene uncertain. The germline CDR1 and CDR2 sequences are MNHNS and SASEGT. Trimming removed 5 bases from V and 5 bases from J, with 4 bases in between. This CDR3 spans 11 amino acids. CDR3 DNA: TGTGCCAGCAGTTCCCGAAACACCATATATTTT. Its translation is CASSSRNTIYF.

The count of this clone is one. V and J are TRBV5-8 and TRBJ2-1; 7 bases agree with TRBD1. The V gene end was trimmed by 0 bases and the J gene end by 0 bases; junction bases not matched to a gene: 9. The CDR3 spans 18 residues. Germline V gene sequence: CDR1 SGHTS, CDR2 YDEGEE. CDR3 bases: TGTGCCAGCAGCTTGGCCTCGGGACAGATTGTCTCCTACAATGAGCAGTTCTTC. Translation gives CASSLASGQIVSYNEQFF.

The chain has TRBV19 and TRBJ2-2; 8 positions match TRBD1. V was pared by 5 bases and J by 3 bases, with 8 bases of the junction left unmatched. CDR1 is LNHDA and CDR2 is SQIVND in the germline V gene (reference sequence). The CDR3 loop spans 16 amino acids. CDR3: CASSLPQGAHTGELFF. As DNA, the CDR3 is TGTGCCAGTAGTTTACCTCAGGGGGCGCACACCGGGGAGCTGTTTTTT.

The gene calls are TRBV7-9 and TRBJ2-7; tentative D call: TRBD2 (6 bases). Germline-derived CDR1 and CDR2 are SEHNR and FQNEAQ (reference sequence). Trimming left V 5 bases short and J 7 bases short, with 24 bases between. The CDR3 extends over 16 amino acids. The CDR3 bases are TGTGCCAGCAGCCTAATGGGGACTCTCGGGGAGGAAGAGCAGTACTTC. This translates into CASSLMGTLGEEEQYF.

V is TRBV7-2 and J is TRBJ2-2; TRBD2 matches 16 bases. Trimming removed 3 bases from V and 5 bases from J; junction bases left unmatched: 9. Germline assignment: CDR1 SGHTA and CDR2 FQGNSA. There are 19 residues in the CDR3. Here the CDR3 reads CASSLGLAGGKGGTGELFF. The DNA of the CDR3 is TGTGCCAGCAGCTTGGGACTAGCGGGAGGGAAAGGTGGGACCGGGGAGCTGTTTTTT.